These 23 T cell receptor beta chains share one sample of origin, sequenced in a study of T cells in localized non-small cell lung cancer. Some clones are missing from TCRdb's copy, which holds only in-frame ones; the method was immunoSEQ multiplex PCR. Among more than 1,500 clones, 22% were seen once, and the ten largest hold nearly 25%. Material: normal lung tissue next to the tumor, obtained before any cancer treatment. The receptors originated from a man aged 40 to 70 with stage I lung adenocarcinoma.

This clone was counted between two and nine times. The chain carries TRBV4-1 and TRBJ1-2; tentative D call: TRBD1 (6 bases). CDR3 length: 15 amino acids. Trimming shortened V by 2 bases and J by 2 bases, and 12 bases separated the two germline ends. The germline CDR1 and CDR2 sequences are MGHRA and YSYEKL. The CDR3 protein is CASSQIQGTNYGYTF. The DNA for the CDR3 is TGCGCCAGCAGCCAAATCCAGGGGACGAACTATGGCTACACCTTC.

This clone was seen a handful of times. J is TRBJ2-2 and V is TRBV5-4; D is unclear. The germline V gene has CDR1 SGHNT and CDR2 YYREEE (reference sequence). V was shortened by 4 bases and J by 6 bases, with 10 bases between the two germline ends. This CDR3 has 13 amino acids. The CDR3 bases are TGTGCCAGCAGCGACGTTTCGGCCGGGGAGCTGTTTTTT. Protein: CASSDVSAGELFF.

This sequence joins TRBV18 and TRBJ2-7; the match to TRBD2 covers 11 bases. This CDR3 has 16 amino acids. Germline V lookup: CDR1 KGHSH, CDR2 LQKENI. V trimming: 6 bases; J trimming: 4 bases; junction bases outside the gene matches: 11. In nucleotides, the CDR3 is TGTGCCAGCTCCCCCGCGGCTAGCGGGGGGCGGTACGAGCAGTACTTC. This encodes CASSPAASGGRYEQYF. The full variable domain, rest sourced from reference TRBV18 and TRBJ2-7, is NAGVMQNPRHLVRRRGQEARLRCSPMKGHSHVYWYRQLPEEGLKFMVYLQKENIIDESGMPKERFSAEFPKEGPSILRIQQVVRGDSAAYFCASSPAASGGRYEQYFGPGTRLTVT.

This clone was seen only a few times. The chain links TRBV1 to TRBJ2-7; the table's D gene call, TRBD2, was not cross checked with the DNA. TRBV1 is marked as a pseudogene. This CDR3 contains 15 residues. The CDR3 loop is CASSQTSGGNYEQYF. The CDR3 bases are TGCGCCAGCAGCCAAACTAGCGGGGGTAACTACGAGCAGTACTTC.

V is TRBV11-3 and J is TRBJ2-2; D is possibly TRBD1 (6 bases). Germline V CDR1 and CDR2: SGHNT, YENEEA. Trimming stripped 3 bases from V and 4 bases from J, with 21 bases between. This CDR3 has 18 amino acids. The CDR3 region has the DNA TGTGCCAGCAGCTTTTACCCTCCGCGACAGGCCCTCACCGGGGAGCTGTTTTTT. Amino acids: CASSFYPPRQALTGELFF.

The chain combines TRBV6-8 with TRBJ1-5, with a weak D call TRBD1 (6 bases). CDR3 length: 15 residues. Trimming took off 5 bases at V and 6 bases at J, with 17 bases between the two ends. Germline CDR1 reads MNHGY; CDR2 reads SAAAGT. In DNA form, the CDR3 reads TGTGCCAGCAGTGACGTACAGGGTTCGAGTCAGCCCCAGCATTTT. This encodes CASSDVQGSSQPQHF.

In its sample, this clone was seen a few times. V and J are TRBV12-5 and TRBJ1-6; no definite D call. The CDR3 sequence is 13 residues long. Germline V lookup: CDR1 LGHNT, CDR2 FRNRAP. The CDR3 is CASRVAINSPLHF. For the CDR3, the DNA is TGTGCCAGCCGGGTAGCGATTAATTCACCCCTCCACTTT.

This clone has only one observation. The gene calls are TRBV19 and TRBJ2-3; TRBD2 aligns across 7 bases. This CDR3 contains 15 residues. Germline assignment: CDR1 LNHDA and CDR2 SQIVND (reference sequence). V shed 6 bases and J 0 bases; nucleotides not matched to a gene: 6. The chain's CDR3 is CASRDGTTSTDTQYF. The CDR3 coding sequence is TGTGCCAGTAGGGATGGGACTACCAGCACAGATACGCAGTATTTT.

Relative to its sample, this clone is medium-sized. The chain joins TRBV4-1 to TRBJ2-7; TRBD1 matches at 8 bases. CDR3 length: 15 residues. CDR1 and CDR2 from the germline V gene are MGHRA and YSYEKL. The J segment lost 6 bases and the V segment lost 0 bases, leaving 7 bases of the junction unmatched. CDR3 amino acids: CASSQDPDRAVEQYF. CDR3 sequence (DNA): TGCGCCAGCAGCCAAGATCCGGACAGGGCCGTCGAGCAGTACTTC.

This clone was seen only a few times. The rearrangement joins TRBV11-3 to TRBJ1-2, with 9 nucleotides matching TRBD1. The ends lost 3 bases at V and 4 bases at J; junction bases unmatched: 9. Looked up from germline, CDR1 is SGHNT and CDR2 is YENEEA. CDR3 size: 16 residues. CDR3 region: CASSLGAGTGIYGYTF. CDR3 DNA sequence: TGTGCCAGCAGCTTGGGGGCCGGGACAGGGATCTATGGCTACACCTTC.

This clone was picked up a small number of times. The V gene is TRBV28, the J gene TRBJ1-5; D is unclear. Between the trimmed V and J ends, which lost 1 base and 2 bases, there was a span of 12 bases. The CDR3 consists of 16 residues. The germline gives CDR1 MDHEN, CDR2 SYDVKM. Here the CDR3 DNA reads TGTGCCAGCAGTTTATTCGAAGGGTCCGGCAATCAGCCCCAGCATTTT. As protein: CASSLFEGSGNQPQHF.

This sequence joins TRBV6-8 and TRBJ2-7, with 9 bases fitting TRBD2. With 6 bases clipped from V and 4 bases from J, the junction kept 7 bases outside the gene matches. The germline CDR1 and CDR2 sequences are MNHGY and SAAAGT. The CDR3 has 14 amino acids. The CDR3 is CASSLRLAEYEQYF. The CDR3 DNA follows: TGTGCCAGCAGCCTAAGACTAGCGGAGTACGAGCAGTACTTC.

This clone was seen a handful of times. The DNA for the CDR3 is TGTGCCAGTAGTATGTCCGGGGGGGCCGGTCTTGAAGCTTTCTTT. Translated: CASSMSGGAGLEAFF. The chain has TRBV19 and TRBJ1-1, with a possible D match to TRBD1 (6 bases). CDR1 is LNHDA, CDR2 SQIVND, per germline (reference sequence). Trimming removed 3 bases at V and 7 bases at J, with 18 bases between. This CDR3 region has 15 residues.

This clone was detected only a few times. V gene TRBV11-3 combines with J gene TRBJ2-3; perhaps TRBD2 as D (6 bases). CDR1 and CDR2 (germline): SGHNT, YENEEA. Trimming left V 0 bases short and J 4 bases short, with 8 bases between. The CDR3 is 14 residues long. CDR3 sequence reads: CASSLEGGADTQYF. In DNA, the CDR3 is TGTGCCAGCAGCTTAGAGGGGGGAGCAGATACGCAGTATTTT. Full variable domain (missing parts from reference TRBV11-3 and TRBJ2-3): EAGVVQSPRYKIIEKKQPVAFWCNPISGHNTLYWYLQNLGQGPELLIRYENEEAVDDSQLPKDRFSAERLKGVDSTLKIQPAELGDSAVYLCASSLEGGADTQYFGPGTRLTVL.

The rearrangement links TRBV19 to TRBJ1-5; D is possibly TRBD1 (5 bases). CDR1 is LNHDA and CDR2 is SQIVND in the germline V gene (reference sequence). The ends were cut back, 3 bases at V and 6 bases at J, with 9 bases in the middle. CDR3 length: 13 residues. In nucleotides, the CDR3 is TGTGCCAGTAGTATTGGGGCGAGTCAGCCCCAGCATTTT. This sequence encodes CASSIGASQPQHF. The variable domain in full, with the rest retrieved from reference TRBV19 and TRBJ1-5, is DGGITQSPKYLFRKEGQNVTLSCEQNLNHDAMYWYRQDPGQGLRLIYYSQIVNDFQKGDIAEGYSVSREKKESFPLTVTSAQKNPTAFYLCASSIGASQPQHFGDGTRLSIL.

This clone was observed a few times. The rearrangement joins TRBV6-8 to TRBJ2-1; D uncertain. Trimming left V 5 bases short and J 6 bases short, with 8 bases between. The germline V gene encodes CDR1 MNHGY and CDR2 SAAAGT. The CDR3 runs 12 residues. The chain's CDR3 is CASSSLGNEQFF. The CDR3 nucleotides read TGTGCCAGCAGTAGCTTAGGCAATGAGCAGTTCTTC.

This clone was counted at least ten times. This chain uses TRBV7-8 with TRBJ2-7; D is unclear. CDR3 length: 13 residues. CDR1 and CDR2 (germline): SGHVS, FQNEAQ. The V end was cut by 11 bases, the J end by 3 bases, with 17 bases between. The CDR3 nucleotides read TGTGCCTGCATGGACGGTTTGGGCTACGAGCAGTACTTC. Translation: CACMDGLGYEQYF. The entire variable domain, with the rest obtained from reference TRBV7-8 and TRBJ2-7, is as follows: GAGVSQSPRYKVAKRGQDVALRCDPISGHVSLFWYQQALGQGPEFLTYFQNEAQLDKSGLPSDRFFAERPEGSVSTLKIQRTQQEDSAVYLCACMDGLGYEQYFGPGTRLTVT.

There are a few counts of this clone. This chain joins TRBV6-8 and TRBJ2-1, with D perhaps TRBD1 (5 bases). Trimming shortened V by 3 bases and J by 6 bases, and 15 bases separated the two germline ends. The CDR3 covers 15 residues. CDR1 is MNHGY and CDR2 is SAAAGT in the germline V gene. The CDR3 region is CASSYTTQGVNEQFF. DNA for the CDR3: TGTGCCAGCAGTTATACCACCCAGGGCGTCAATGAGCAGTTCTTC.

By frequency in the sample, this clone is large. V is TRBV19 and J is TRBJ2-1; D is unresolved. The germline gives CDR1 LNHDA, CDR2 SQIVND (reference sequence). The ends were cut back, 3 bases at V and 12 bases at J, with 15 bases in the middle. The CDR3 loop spans 13 amino acids. The CDR3 bases are TGTGCCAGTAGTATGACCCCCACCGGTGGGCAGTTCTTC. Residues: CASSMTPTGGQFF.

By proportion, this clone is medium-sized. This chain links TRBV11-3 with TRBJ1-1; 9 bases are a match to TRBD1. The germline gives CDR1 SGHNT, CDR2 YENEEA. Trimming removed 1 base from V and 4 bases from J; junction bases left unmatched: 1. The CDR3 consists of 14 residues. In nucleotides, the CDR3 is TGTGCCAGCAGCTTAGGGGGACAGGGCACTGAAGCTTTCTTT. Protein product: CASSLGGQGTEAFF. Complete variable domain (other parts from reference TRBV11-3 and TRBJ1-1): EAGVVQSPRYKIIEKKQPVAFWCNPISGHNTLYWYLQNLGQGPELLIRYENEEAVDDSQLPKDRFSAERLKGVDSTLKIQPAELGDSAVYLCASSLGGQGTEAFFGQGTRLTVV.

The V gene is TRBV5-1, the J gene TRBJ1-3, with D unclear. This CDR3 is 14 amino acids long. Germline CDR1 is SGHRS and CDR2 is YFSETQ. With 0 bases removed from V and 4 bases from J, the gap between germline ends came to 8 bases. CDR3 DNA sequence: TGCGCCAGCAGCTTGGTTGGTTCGGGAAACACCATATATTTT. It is translated as CASSLVGSGNTIYF.

J is TRBJ1-5 and V is TRBV28, with 7 bases identical to TRBD1. Germline V gives CDR1 MDHEN, CDR2 SYDVKM. This CDR3 is built from 15 residues. V shed 7 bases and J 1 base; nucleotides not matched to a gene: 7. Here the CDR3 reads CASISQGESNQPQHF. The CDR3 DNA reads as TGTGCCAGCATCTCCCAGGGGGAGAGCAATCAGCCCCAGCATTTT.

This clone has just a few counts. This sequence joins TRBV28 and TRBJ1-2; D ambiguous. This CDR3 is 14 amino acids long. With 2 bases removed from V and 5 bases from J, the gap between germline ends came to 12 bases. Germline V CDR1 and CDR2: MDHEN, SYDVKM. The CDR3: CASSLMPGGYGYTF. The CDR3 DNA is TGTGCCAGCAGTTTAATGCCGGGAGGGTATGGCTACACCTTC.